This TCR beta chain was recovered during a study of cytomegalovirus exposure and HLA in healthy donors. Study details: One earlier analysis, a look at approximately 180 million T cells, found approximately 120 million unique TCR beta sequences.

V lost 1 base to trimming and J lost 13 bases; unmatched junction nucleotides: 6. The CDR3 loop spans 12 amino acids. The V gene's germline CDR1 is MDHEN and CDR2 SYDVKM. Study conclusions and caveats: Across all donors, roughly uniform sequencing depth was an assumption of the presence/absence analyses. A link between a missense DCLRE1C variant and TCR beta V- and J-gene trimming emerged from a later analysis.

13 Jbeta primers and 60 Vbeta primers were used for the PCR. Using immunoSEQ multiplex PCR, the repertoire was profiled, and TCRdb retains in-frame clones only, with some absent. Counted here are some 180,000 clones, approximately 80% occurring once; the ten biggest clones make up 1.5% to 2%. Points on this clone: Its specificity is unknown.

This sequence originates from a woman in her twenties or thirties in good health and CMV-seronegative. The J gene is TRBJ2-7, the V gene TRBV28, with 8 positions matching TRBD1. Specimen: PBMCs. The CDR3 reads CASSLLRTGIYF. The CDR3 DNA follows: TGTGCCAGCAGTTTATTGAGGACAGGGATATACTTC.